The 20 T cell receptor beta chains below were found in one sample sequenced in a study of control samples from healthy donors and cancer patients. TCRdb's table, derived via immunoSEQ multiplex PCR, lists solely in-frame clones and lacks some. This sample yields about 250,000 clones, of which around 80% are seen a single time; 13% belongs to the top ten. Source material: PBMCs. The source of these receptors is an older woman with lung cancer.

This clone was detected only once. The chain is built from TRBV1 and TRBJ1-6. TRBV1 is listed as a pseudogene. The CDR3 sequence is 16 residues long. The CDR3 loop is CTSSLGRLILNSPLHF. The CDR3 nucleotides are TGCACCAGCAGCCTAGGAAGACTTATTCTCAATTCACCCCTCCACTTT.

The rearrangement uses TRBV29-1 and TRBJ2-7; D uncertain. Germline lookup yields CDR1 SQVTM and CDR2 ANQGSEA. This CDR3 spans 13 amino acids. The ends were cut back, 3 bases at V and 1 base at J, with 10 bases in the middle. Here the CDR3 reads CSVEVSASYEQYF. CDR3 DNA: TGCAGCGTTGAGGTATCAGCGTCCTACGAGCAGTACTTC.

V is TRBV27 and J is TRBJ2-1, with D perhaps being TRBD1 or TRBD2 (5 bases each). The CDR3 runs to 14 residues. The V gene's germline CDR1 is MNHEY and CDR2 SMNVEV (reference sequence). V was clipped by 3 bases and J by 8 bases, with 14 bases between them. The CDR3, as DNA: TGTGCCAGCAGTTTGTTTGGCCGGGGCGATGAGCAGTTCTTC. Translated, it gives CASSLFGRGDEQFF.

V gene TRBV7-8 combines with J gene TRBJ2-3; D gene uncertain. V was clipped by 2 bases and J by 5 bases, with 8 bases between them. The V gene's germline CDR1 is SGHVS and CDR2 FQNEAQ. CDR3 length: 13 residues. CDR3 nucleotides: TGTGCCAGCAGCTTAAATGTTATAGATACGCAGTATTTT. Amino acid sequence: CASSLNVIDTQYF. Full variable domain (outside the CDR3, taken from reference TRBV7-8 and TRBJ2-3): GAGVSQSPRYKVAKRGQDVALRCDPISGHVSLFWYQQALGQGPEFLTYFQNEAQLDKSGLPSDRFFAERPEGSVSTLKIQRTQQEDSAVYLCASSLNVIDTQYFGPGTRLTVL.

The CDR3 protein is CASSWGWDQPQHF. CDR3 DNA sequence: TGCGCCAGCAGCTGGGGGTGGGATCAGCCCCAGCATTTT. The chain couples TRBV5-1 to TRBJ1-5; a weak D match, TRBD1 (5 bases). The CDR3 is 13 amino acids. The germline gives CDR1 SGHRS, CDR2 YFSETQ. The V end was cut by 3 bases, the J end by 5 bases, with 9 bases between.

The chain uses TRBV6-5 and TRBJ1-1, with D unresolved. Trimming shortened V by 8 bases and J by 4 bases, and 5 bases separated the two germline ends. From germline, CDR1 is MNHEY and CDR2 SVGAGI. CDR3 length: 10 amino acids. The CDR3 DNA sequence: TGTGCCAGCGTGGGCACTGAAGCTTTCTTT. As protein: CASVGTEAFF.

J is TRBJ1-5 and V is TRBV28; D uncertain. The CDR3 is made up of 14 amino acids. Germline V gives CDR1 MDHEN, CDR2 SYDVKM. With 3 bases removed from V and 3 bases from J, the gap between germline ends came to 9 bases. The CDR3 nucleotides read TGTGCCAGCAGTTTTAGGCTTATCAATCAGCCCCAGCATTTT. Amino acids: CASSFRLINQPQHF. The variable domain in full, with the rest retrieved from reference TRBV28 and TRBJ1-5, is DVKVTQSSRYLVKRTGEKVFLECVQDMDHENMFWYRQDPGLGLRLIYFSYDVKMKEKGDIPEGYSVSREKKERFSLILESASTNQTSMYLCASSFRLINQPQHFGDGTRLSIL.

The chain uses TRBV27 and TRBJ2-3; 7 nucleotides agree with TRBD2. Trimming took 2 bases from V and 0 from J; bases not matched to a gene: 11. The CDR3 spans 18 residues. Germline V lookup: CDR1 MNHEY, CDR2 SMNVEV (reference sequence). The CDR3 DNA reads TGTGCCAGCAGTTTAACGGCGGGAGACGGGGGTAGCACAGATACGCAGTATTTT. This translates into CASSLTAGDGGSTDTQYF.

This sequence joins TRBV5-1 and TRBJ2-3; TRBD2 agrees at 16 bases. Germline V gene sequence: CDR1 SGHRS, CDR2 YFSETQ. V lost 3 bases to trimming and J lost 4 bases; unmatched junction nucleotides: 2. The CDR3 is made up of 16 amino acids. In DNA form, the CDR3 reads TGCGCCAGCAGCTCGGGACTAGCGGGGGGGCCAGATACGCAGTATTTT. This encodes CASSSGLAGGPDTQYF.

The V gene is TRBV5-4, the J gene TRBJ2-5, with D perhaps TRBD1 or TRBD2 (5 bases each). Trimming cost V 4 bases and J 2 bases, with 12 bases left between them. The CDR3 is 14 amino acids. From germline, CDR1 is SGHNT and CDR2 YYREEE (reference sequence). The CDR3 region has the DNA TGTGCCAGCAGCCTCACCGGGGCACAAGAGACCCAGTACTTC. This translates into CASSLTGAQETQYF.

The chain uses TRBV12-2 and TRBJ1-1. TRBV12-2 is listed as a pseudogene. The CDR3 runs 16 residues. CDR3 coding DNA: TGTGCAAGTCGCTTAGATGCCACCGGGAGTAACACTGAAGCTTTCTTT. Amino acid sequence: CASRLDATGSNTEAFF.

This clone was seen once. This chain links TRBV27 with TRBJ2-3, with 12 bases matching TRBD2. Germline V CDR1 and CDR2: MNHEY, SMNVEV (reference sequence). The CDR3 loop spans 16 amino acids. V was clipped by 5 bases and J by 3 bases; unmatched bases: 6. The CDR3 DNA reads TGTGCCAGCAGTGGAAGACTAGCGGGAGCAACAGATACGCAGTATTTT. This sequence encodes CASSGRLAGATDTQYF.

V gene TRBV12-3 or TRBV12-4 combines with J gene TRBJ1-6, with a weak D call TRBD1 (5 bases). V lost 7 bases and J 6 bases, leaving 10 bases between the germline ends. The CDR3 runs 13 residues. The CDR3 DNA is TGTGCCAGCAAGGAACAGGTTAATTCACCCCTCCACTTT. It translates to CASKEQVNSPLHF.

J is TRBJ1-3 and V is TRBV2; D remains unclear. Looked up from germline, CDR1 is SNHLY and CDR2 is FYNNEI. V was clipped by 3 bases and J by 1 base, with 4 bases between them. This CDR3 is 13 amino acids long. In nucleotides, the CDR3 is TGTGCCAGCAGTGACGGGTCTGGAAACACCATATATTTT. Translation gives CASSDGSGNTIYF. Full variable domain (remainder filled in from reference TRBV2 and TRBJ1-3): EPEVTQTPSHQVTQMGQEVILRCVPISNHLYFYWYRQILGQKVEFLVSFYNNEISEKSEIFDDQFSVERPDGSNFTLKIRSTKLEDSAMYFCASSDGSGNTIYFGEGSWLTVV.

The chain recombines TRBV3-1 (or the pseudogene TRBV3-2) with TRBJ2-1; 7 bases match TRBD2. CDR3 length: 15 residues. V dropped 2 bases and J dropped 4; count of bases not matched to a gene: 5. Germline assignment: CDR1 LGHDT and CDR2 YNNKEL (reference sequence). In DNA form, the CDR3 reads TGTGCCAGCAGCCAACCCCGACTAGCATACAATGAGCAGTTCTTC. It specifies CASSQPRLAYNEQFF.

This clone was seen a few times. The sample carries other DNA sequences with the same CDR3. The genes are TRBV6-5 and TRBJ2-3; D gene uncertain. The CDR3 is 12 residues long. Looked up from germline, CDR1 is MNHEY and CDR2 is SVGAGI. Trimming took off 8 bases at V and 0 bases at J, with 6 bases between the two ends. CDR3 coding DNA: TGTGCCAGCTCTCCCAGCACAGATACGCAGTATTTT. It codes for CASSPSTDTQYF.

This chain uses TRBV7-9 with TRBJ1-5; weak D call: TRBD1 (6 bases). Germline CDR1 SEHNR, CDR2 FQNEAQ (reference sequence). The V and J ends lost 1 base and 7 bases respectively, with 11 bases between them. This CDR3 has 14 residues. CDR3 sequence: CASSLGGAGQPQHF. The CDR3 nucleotides are TGTGCCAGCAGCTTAGGGGGGGCGGGACAGCCCCAGCATTTT. The whole variable domain, filled in from reference TRBV7-9 and TRBJ1-5, reads DTGVSQNPRHKITKRGQNVTFRCDPISEHNRLYWYRQTLGQGPEFLTYFQNEAQLEKSRLLSDRFSAERPKGSFSTLEIQRTEQGDSAMYLCASSLGGAGQPQHFGDGTRLSIL.

The genes are TRBV5-1 and TRBJ1-2; perhaps TRBD1 as D (5 bases). In germline, CDR1 is SGHRS, CDR2 YFSETQ. V lost 4 bases and J lost 4, with 17 bases in between. The CDR3 is 15 residues long. CDR3 sequence reads: CASSPRDRDLYGYTF. CDR3 nucleotides: TGCGCCAGCAGCCCGCGAGATCGGGACCTCTATGGCTACACCTTC.

The genes are TRBV2 and TRBJ1-2, with a weak D call TRBD1 (5 bases). Per germline, CDR1 SNHLY and CDR2 FYNNEI. The CDR3 runs to 14 residues. V lost 7 bases to trimming and J lost 7 bases, with 19 bases between them. Here the CDR3 reads CASIGPRVVGGYTF. The CDR3 DNA follows: TGTGCCAGCATAGGCCCCAGGGTCGTTGGTGGCTACACCTTC.

The gene calls are TRBV12-3 or TRBV12-4 and TRBJ2-2; no definite D call. The CDR3 sequence is 12 residues long. V was shortened by 7 bases and J by 6 bases, with 9 bases between the two germline ends. The CDR3 reads CASTAAAGELFF. The CDR3, as DNA: TGTGCCAGCACCGCGGCGGCCGGGGAGCTGTTTTTT.